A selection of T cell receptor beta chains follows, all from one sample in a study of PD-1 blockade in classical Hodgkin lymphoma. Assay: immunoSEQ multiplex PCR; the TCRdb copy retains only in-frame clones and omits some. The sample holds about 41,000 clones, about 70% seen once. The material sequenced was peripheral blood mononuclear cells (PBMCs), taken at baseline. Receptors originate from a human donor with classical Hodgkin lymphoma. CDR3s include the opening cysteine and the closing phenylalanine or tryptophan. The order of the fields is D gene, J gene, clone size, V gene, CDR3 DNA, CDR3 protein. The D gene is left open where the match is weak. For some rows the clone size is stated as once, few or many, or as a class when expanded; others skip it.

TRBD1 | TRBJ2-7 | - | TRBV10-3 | TGTGCCATCAGTGAGACCGACAGGGGGCAGTACTTC | CAISETDRGQYF
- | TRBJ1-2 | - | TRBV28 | TGTGCCAGCAGTCCCCGACCCCACATTTTTCCCACCTTC | CASSPRPHIFPTF
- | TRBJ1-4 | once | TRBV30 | TGTGCCTGGAGCCGGGACCTTGCTACGGAAAAACTGTTTTTT | CAWSRDLATEKLFF
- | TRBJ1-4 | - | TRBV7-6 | TGTGCCAGCAGCCCTCTTGAGTCTACCTGGGAAAAACTGTTTTTT | CASSPLESTWEKLFF
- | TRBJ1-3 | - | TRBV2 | TGTGCCAGCAGTGGGACAGACGGCCGTGGCACCATATATTTT | CASSGTDGRGTIYF
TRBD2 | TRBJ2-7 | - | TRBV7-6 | TGTGCCAGCAGCTTCCAGGCGGGAGGCGGGGAGCAGTACTTC | CASSFQAGGGEQYF
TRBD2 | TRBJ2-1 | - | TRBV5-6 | TGTGCCAGCAGCCGCATAGCGGGAGGGCCTGAGCAGTTCTTC | CASSRIAGGPEQFF
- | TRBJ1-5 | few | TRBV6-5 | TGTGCCAGCAGAGTCCGGGACGTCCCCAATCAGCCCCAGCATTTT | CASRVRDVPNQPQHF
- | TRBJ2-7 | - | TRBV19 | TGTGCCAGTAGTACCCCATACCGTACCTACGAGCAGTACTTC | CASSTPYRTYEQYF
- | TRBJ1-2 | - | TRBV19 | TGTGCCAGTAGTGACAGAATCTATGGCTACACCTTC | CASSDRIYGYTF
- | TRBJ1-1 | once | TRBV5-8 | TGTGCCAGCAGCCGGACGGGGGGTGAAGCTTTCTTT | CASSRTGGEAFF
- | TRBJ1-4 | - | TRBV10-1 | TGCGCCAGCAAGGATCGGAAACTGTTTTTT | CASKDRKLFF
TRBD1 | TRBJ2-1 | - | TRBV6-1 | TGTGCCAGCAGTTTCCGGACAGGTGAGCAGTTCTTC | CASSFRTGEQFF
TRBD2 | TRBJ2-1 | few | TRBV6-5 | TGTGCCAGCAGTTATACGGCGGGAGGGTACAATGAGCAGTTCTTC | CASSYTAGGYNEQFF
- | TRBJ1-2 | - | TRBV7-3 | TGTGCCAGCAGCTCTCCGGAGAACTATGGCTACACCTTC | CASSSPENYGYTF
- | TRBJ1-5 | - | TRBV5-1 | TGCGCCAGCAGCTTGGGGCCCCAGGGGAGTCAGCCCCAGCATTTT | CASSLGPQGSQPQHF
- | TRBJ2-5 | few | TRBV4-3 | TGCGCCAGCAGCCAAGACCCGGGCAAAGAGACCCAGTACTTC | CASSQDPGKETQYF
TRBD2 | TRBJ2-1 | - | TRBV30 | TGTGCCTGGAGTGTAGGAGCGGGAGGCGCTGAGCAGTTCTTC | CAWSVGAGGAEQFF
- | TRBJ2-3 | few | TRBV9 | TGTGCCAGCAGCCCTCGATACACAGATACGCAGTATTTT | CASSPRYTDTQYF
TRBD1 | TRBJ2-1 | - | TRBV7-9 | TGTGCCAGCAGCCCTACCCCGGGACAGGAGATTTCCTACAATGAGCAGTTCTTC | CASSPTPGQEISYNEQFF
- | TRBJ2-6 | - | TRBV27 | TGTGCCAGCAGGACAACCCCAGGAGGTGGGGCCAACGTCCTGACTTTC | CASRTTPGGGANVLTF
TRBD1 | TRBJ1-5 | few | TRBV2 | TGTGCCAGCAGTGACCGGACAGGGGGTGGCAATCAGCCCCAGCATTTT | CASSDRTGGGNQPQHF
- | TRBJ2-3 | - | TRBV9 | TGTGCCAGCAGCGTAAGGGGCTCTTCCGCAGATACGCAGTATTTT | CASSVRGSSADTQYF
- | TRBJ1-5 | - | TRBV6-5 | TGTGCCAGCAGATCAGGGGCAGGGAGTCAGCCCCAGCATTTT | CASRSGAGSQPQHF
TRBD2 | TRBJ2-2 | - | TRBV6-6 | TGTGCCAGCAGTGAGCGGGAGACCAACACCGGGGAGCTGTTTTTT | CASSERETNTGELFF
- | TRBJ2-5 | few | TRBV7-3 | TGTGCCAGCAGCTTCCGAGCCGTGGAGACCCAGTACTTC | CASSFRAVETQYF
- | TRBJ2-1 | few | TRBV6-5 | TGTGCCAGCAGTTACAGGGACGATGAGCAGTTCTTC | CASSYRDDEQFF
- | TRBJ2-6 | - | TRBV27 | TGTGCCAGCAGTTCAGCCGGACAGACTAACTCTGGGGCCAACGTCCTGACTTTC | CASSSAGQTNSGANVLTF
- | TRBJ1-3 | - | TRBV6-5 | TGTGCCAGCAGTCACTCTCAGGGAGGGTCTGGAAACACCATATATTTT | CASSHSQGGSGNTIYF
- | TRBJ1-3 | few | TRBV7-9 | TGTGCCAGCAGCCGGGGGTCTGGAAACACCATATATTTT | CASSRGSGNTIYF
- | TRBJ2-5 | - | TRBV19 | TGTGCCAGTAAATCGGCGGACGATCCAAGAGGAACCCAGTACTTC | CASKSADDPRGTQYF
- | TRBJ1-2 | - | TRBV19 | TGTGCCAGTAGTATAGGGACGGAGTATGGCTACACCTTC | CASSIGTEYGYTF
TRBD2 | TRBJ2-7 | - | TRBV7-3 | TGTGCCAGCAGCCGCCGGGGGGGATACGAGCAGTACTTC | CASSRRGGYEQYF
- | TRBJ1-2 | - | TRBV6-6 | TGTGCCAGCAGGCAGGGGCTTAACTATGGCTACACCTTC | CASRQGLNYGYTF
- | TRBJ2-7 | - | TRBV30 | TGTGCCTGGAGTCGGGCTTGGGGCCTCTACGAGCAGTACTTC | CAWSRAWGLYEQYF
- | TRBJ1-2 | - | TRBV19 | TGTGCCAGTAGTAGGTTGGAGGGGCAAGGGAATGGCTACACCTTC | CASSRLEGQGNGYTF
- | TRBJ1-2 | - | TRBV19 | TGTGCCAGTAGTGCGGTTCCGGGACGGATGTATGGCTACACCTTC | CASSAVPGRMYGYTF
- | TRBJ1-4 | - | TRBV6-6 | TGTGCCAGCCGGGGGTGGGGTGAAAAACTGTTTTTT | CASRGWGEKLFF
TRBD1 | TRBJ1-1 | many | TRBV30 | TGTGCCTGGACCCAGGGGGGACCCACTGAAGCTTTCTTT | CAWTQGGPTEAFF
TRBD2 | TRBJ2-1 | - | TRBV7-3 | TGTGCCAGCAGCTTAAAGGGCGGACTAGCGGGAGCCTATGAGCAGTTCTTC | CASSLKGGLAGAYEQFF
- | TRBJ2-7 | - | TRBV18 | TGTGCCAGCTCACCACGCAGATCCTACGAGCAGTACTTC | CASSPRRSYEQYF
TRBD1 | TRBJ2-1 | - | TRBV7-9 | TGTGCCAGCAGCGAATTCGGACAGGCCTCCGGCAATGAGCAGTTCTTC | CASSEFGQASGNEQFF
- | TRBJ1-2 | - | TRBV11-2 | TGTGCCAGCAGCTTGCCGGGGGCAGGAGGCTACACCTTC | CASSLPGAGGYTF